Sequencing of this TCR beta chain was carried out in a study of blood T cell repertoires in COVID-19. Study-level background: COVID-19 samples collected from the United States, Italy and Spain covered acute and convalescent phases.

A few counts support this clone. CDR1 is SGDLS and CDR2 is YYNGEE in the germline V gene. Losses at the gene ends were 0 bases for V and 0 bases for J; bases not matched to a gene: 3. The CDR3 sequence is 15 residues long. The table came from immunoSEQ multiplex PCR; TCRdb's copy has only in-frame clones and leaves some out. The data contain about 100,000 clones, 82% of them singletons. The chain joins TRBV9 to TRBJ2-7; 7 nucleotides agree with TRBD2. The sample taken for sequencing was peripheral blood. The sequence derives from a man aged 60 to 69 with acute or convalescent COVID-19. Written as DNA, the CDR3 is TGTGCCAGCAGCGTAGCAGCGGGGTTCTCCTACGAGCAGTACTTC. Encoded protein: CASSVAAGFSYEQYF.